One sample yielded the 9 T cell receptor beta chains listed below, sequenced in a study of shared clonotypes between healthy human individuals. Sequencing was performed with immunoSEQ multiplex PCR; in TCRdb, only in-frame clones are kept and a portion is missing. The table includes around 1.6 million clones, 95% to 99% detected once. The sequencing sample was made of naive CD4+ T cells sorted from blood. Described subset: CD45RA+ positively selected. These receptors all stem from a young man in good health.

In the case of this clone: This CDR3 is also generated by other DNA sequences in the sample. This sequence joins TRBV6-5 and TRBJ2-1, with D unresolved. This CDR3 is built from 15 residues. Trimming pared 0 bases from V and 4 bases from J, leaving 10 bases between. Per the germline V gene, CDR1 is MNHEY and CDR2 is SVGAGI. The CDR3 protein is CASSYSGLTYNEQFF. As DNA, the CDR3 is TGTGCCAGCAGTTACTCTGGGCTAACTTACAATGAGCAGTTCTTC.

J is TRBJ1-1 and V is TRBV18, with D possibly being TRBD1 (6 bases). The CDR3 extends over 15 amino acids. V was trimmed by 8 bases and J by 2 bases, leaving 18 bases between them. Germline V gives CDR1 KGHSH, CDR2 LQKENI. Written as DNA, the CDR3 is TGTGCCAGCCACGAGGGGGGAGCTTATAACACTGAAGCTTTCTTT. It yields the protein CASHEGGAYNTEAFF.

The sample holds one count of this clone. The genes are TRBV7-8 and TRBJ2-7; 8 bases match TRBD2. Trimming removed 8 bases from V and 5 bases from J; junction bases left unmatched: 11. The germline CDR1 and CDR2 sequences are SGHVS and FQNEAQ. CDR3 length equals 14 residues. CDR3 coding DNA: TGTGCCAGCCGTCTGTCGGGAGGGCCGAACGAGCAGTACTTC. Translating it yields CASRLSGGPNEQYF. Supplemented by reference TRBV7-8 and TRBJ2-7, the full variable domain reads GAGVSQSPRYKVAKRGQDVALRCDPISGHVSLFWYQQALGQGPEFLTYFQNEAQLDKSGLPSDRFFAERPEGSVSTLKIQRTQQEDSAVYLCASRLSGGPNEQYFGPGTRLTVT.

V and J are TRBV5-6 and TRBJ1-2; TRBD1 agrees at 7 bases. The CDR3 covers 15 residues. Germline assignment: CDR1 SGHDT and CDR2 YYEEEE. The trim removed 0 bases at V and 3 bases at J, leaving 5 bases unmatched. CDR3 nucleotide sequence: TGTGCCAGCAGCTTGGGGTATACAGGGGACTATGGCTACACCTTC. Protein: CASSLGYTGDYGYTF. Full variable domain (missing parts from reference TRBV5-6 and TRBJ1-2): DAGVTQSPTHLIKTRGQQVTLRCSPKSGHDTVSWYQQALGQGPQFIFQYYEEEERQRGNFPDRFSGHQFPNYSSELNVNALLLGDSALYLCASSLGYTGDYGYTFGSGTRLTVV.

The V gene is TRBV2, the J gene TRBJ1-2, with a possible D match to TRBD1 (6 bases). The V gene lost 4 bases and the J gene lost 8 bases, with 17 bases spanning the gap. CDR3 length: 14 amino acids. Per germline, CDR1 SNHLY and CDR2 FYNNEI. The CDR3 is CASSVGQITSGYTF. The CDR3 bases are TGTGCCAGCAGTGTAGGACAGATTACTTCGGGCTACACCTTC.

This clone was counted once. The chain is built from TRBV11-2 and TRBJ2-3, with 8 bases matching TRBD2. The length of the CDR3 is 16 residues. From germline, CDR1 is SGHAT and CDR2 FQNNGV. Trimming removed 1 base from V and 2 bases from J; junction bases left unmatched: 5. CDR3 protein: CASSLGVAGTTDTQYF. Here the CDR3 DNA reads TGTGCCAGCAGCTTAGGGGTAGCGGGGACCACAGATACGCAGTATTTT.

The chain uses TRBV6-1 and TRBJ1-1; the D gene is possibly TRBD1 (5 bases). The germline gives CDR1 MNHNS, CDR2 SASEGT. This CDR3 is 13 amino acids long. V was clipped by 7 bases and J by 2 bases, with 11 bases between them. CDR3 sequence reads: CASKRGFNTEAFF. CDR3 sequence (DNA): TGTGCCAGCAAAAGGGGTTTCAACACTGAAGCTTTCTTT.

This clone was seen just once. The chain is built from TRBV5-1 and TRBJ2-7; 7 nucleotides line up with TRBD1. Germline CDR1 is SGHRS and CDR2 is YFSETQ. Germline trimming cut 2 bases from V and 2 bases from J; bases unmatched to any gene: 4. CDR3 length: 14 amino acids. CDR3 DNA sequence: TGCGCCAGCAGCTTTGCCGGGACAGCCTACGAGCAGTACTTC. It codes for CASSFAGTAYEQYF.

The genes are TRBV9 and TRBJ1-2; 10 nucleotides align to TRBD1. The germline V gene has CDR1 SGDLS and CDR2 YYNGEE. After removal of 1 base from V and 6 bases from J, the junction contained 9 bases not matched to a gene. This CDR3 comprises 16 residues. The CDR3 loop reads CASSVSPRQGADGYTF. DNA of the CDR3: TGTGCCAGCAGCGTAAGCCCCAGACAGGGGGCAGATGGCTACACCTTC.